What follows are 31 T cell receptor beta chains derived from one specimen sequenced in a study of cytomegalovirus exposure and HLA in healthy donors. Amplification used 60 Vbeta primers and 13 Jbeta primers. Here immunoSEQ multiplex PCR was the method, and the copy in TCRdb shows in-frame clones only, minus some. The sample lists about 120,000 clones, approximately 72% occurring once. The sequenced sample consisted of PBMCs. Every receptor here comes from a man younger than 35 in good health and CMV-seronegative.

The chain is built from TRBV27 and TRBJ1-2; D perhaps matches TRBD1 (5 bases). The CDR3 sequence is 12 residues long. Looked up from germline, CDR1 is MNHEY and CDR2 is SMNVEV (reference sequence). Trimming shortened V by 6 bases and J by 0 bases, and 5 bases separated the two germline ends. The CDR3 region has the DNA TGTGCCAGCAGGACAGCTAACTATGGCTACACCTTC. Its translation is CASRTANYGYTF.

CDR3 region: CASRKTSTYNEQFF. The CDR3 DNA reads TGTGCCTCGCGGAAGACTAGCACTTACAATGAGCAGTTCTTC. The V and J genes are TRBV30 and TRBJ2-1; TRBD2 matches at 7 bases. Trimming cost V 7 bases and J 4 bases; bases outside gene matches: 10. Looked up from germline, CDR1 is GTSNPN and CDR2 is SVGIG (reference sequence). The CDR3 is 14 residues long.

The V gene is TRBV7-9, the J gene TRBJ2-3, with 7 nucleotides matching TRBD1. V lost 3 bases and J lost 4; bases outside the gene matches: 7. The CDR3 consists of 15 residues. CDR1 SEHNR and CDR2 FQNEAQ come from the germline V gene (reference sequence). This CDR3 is CASSLIQGLPDTQYF. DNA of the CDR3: TGTGCCAGCAGCTTGATACAGGGGCTCCCAGATACGCAGTATTTT.

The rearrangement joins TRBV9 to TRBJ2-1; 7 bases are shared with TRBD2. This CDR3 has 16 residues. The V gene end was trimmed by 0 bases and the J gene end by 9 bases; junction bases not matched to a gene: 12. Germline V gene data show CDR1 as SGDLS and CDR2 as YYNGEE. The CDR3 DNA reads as TGTGCCAGCAGCGTAGCTTTAAGACCCAGGGAGGGTGAGCAGTTCTTC. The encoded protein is CASSVALRPREGEQFF.

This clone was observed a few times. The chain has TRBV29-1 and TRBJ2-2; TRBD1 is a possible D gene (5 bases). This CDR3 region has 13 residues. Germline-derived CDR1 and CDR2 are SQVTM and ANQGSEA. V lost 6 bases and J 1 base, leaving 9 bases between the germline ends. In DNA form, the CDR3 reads TGCAGCGTAGATAGGGGGAACACCGGGGAGCTGTTTTTT. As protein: CSVDRGNTGELFF.

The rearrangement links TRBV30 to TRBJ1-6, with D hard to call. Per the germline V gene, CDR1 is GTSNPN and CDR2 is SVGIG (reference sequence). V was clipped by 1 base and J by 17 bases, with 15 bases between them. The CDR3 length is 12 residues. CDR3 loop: CAWSGLAEGIHF. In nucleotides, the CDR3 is TGTGCCTGGAGTGGCCTTGCGGAGGGAATCCACTTT.

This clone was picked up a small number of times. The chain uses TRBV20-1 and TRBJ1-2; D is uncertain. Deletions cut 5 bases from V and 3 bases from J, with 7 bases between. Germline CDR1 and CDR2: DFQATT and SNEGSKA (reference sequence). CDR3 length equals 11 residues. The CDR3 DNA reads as TGCAGTGCTGGGAGGGACTATGGCTACACCTTC. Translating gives CSAGRDYGYTF.

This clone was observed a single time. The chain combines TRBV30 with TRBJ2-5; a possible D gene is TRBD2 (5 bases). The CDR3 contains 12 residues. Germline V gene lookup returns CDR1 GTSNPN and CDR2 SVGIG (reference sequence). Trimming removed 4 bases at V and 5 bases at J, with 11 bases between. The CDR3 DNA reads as TGTGCCTGGAAACGGGGAGAGGAGACCCAGTACTTC. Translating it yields CAWKRGEETQYF.

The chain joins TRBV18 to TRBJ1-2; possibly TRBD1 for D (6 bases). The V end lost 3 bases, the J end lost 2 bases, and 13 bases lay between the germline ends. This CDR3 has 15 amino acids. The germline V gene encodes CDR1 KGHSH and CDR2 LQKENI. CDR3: CASSPGTPPNYGYTF. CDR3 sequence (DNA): TGTGCCAGCTCACCCGGGACACCTCCCAACTATGGCTACACCTTC.

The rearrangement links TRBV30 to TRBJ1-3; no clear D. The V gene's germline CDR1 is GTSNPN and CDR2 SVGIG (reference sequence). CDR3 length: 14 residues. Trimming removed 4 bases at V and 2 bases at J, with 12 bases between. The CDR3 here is CAWTQTLTGNTIYF. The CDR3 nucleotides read TGTGCCTGGACCCAAACTCTAACTGGAAACACCATATATTTT. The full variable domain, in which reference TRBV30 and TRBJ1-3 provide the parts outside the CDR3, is SQTIHQWPATLVQPVGSPLSLECTVEGTSNPNLYWYRQAAGRGLQLLFYSVGIGQISSEVPQNLSASRPQDRQFILSSKKLLLSDSGFYLCAWTQTLTGNTIYFGEGSWLTVV.

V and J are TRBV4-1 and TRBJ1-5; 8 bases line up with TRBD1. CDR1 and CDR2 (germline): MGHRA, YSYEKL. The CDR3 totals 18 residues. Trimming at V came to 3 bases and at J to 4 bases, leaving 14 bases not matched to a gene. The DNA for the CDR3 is TGCGCCAGCAGCCACGTAGGACAGGGTGACCTGAGGAATCAGCCCCAGCATTTT. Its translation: CASSHVGQGDLRNQPQHF.

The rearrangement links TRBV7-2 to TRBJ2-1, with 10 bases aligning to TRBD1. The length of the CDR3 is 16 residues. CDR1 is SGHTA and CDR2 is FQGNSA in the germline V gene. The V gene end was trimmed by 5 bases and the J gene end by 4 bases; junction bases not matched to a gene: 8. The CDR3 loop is CASSLTGTGVYNEQFF. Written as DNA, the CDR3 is TGTGCCAGCAGCCTCACCGGGACAGGGGTGTACAATGAGCAGTTCTTC.

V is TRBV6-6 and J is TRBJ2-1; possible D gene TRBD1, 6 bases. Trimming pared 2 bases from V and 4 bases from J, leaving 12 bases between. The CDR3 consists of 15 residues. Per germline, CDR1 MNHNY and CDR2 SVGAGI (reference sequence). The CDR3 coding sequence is TGTGCCAGCAGTTACCGTCACAGGGAGTACAATGAGCAGTTCTTC. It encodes CASSYRHREYNEQFF.

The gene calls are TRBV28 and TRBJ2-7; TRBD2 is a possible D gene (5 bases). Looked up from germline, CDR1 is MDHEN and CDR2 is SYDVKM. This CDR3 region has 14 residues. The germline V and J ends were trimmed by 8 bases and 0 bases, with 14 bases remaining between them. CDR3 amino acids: CASPAGPPSYEQYF. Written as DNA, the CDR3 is TGTGCCAGCCCTGCGGGCCCTCCCTCCTACGAGCAGTACTTC. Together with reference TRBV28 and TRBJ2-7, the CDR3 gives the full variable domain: DVKVTQSSRYLVKRTGEKVFLECVQDMDHENMFWYRQDPGLGLRLIYFSYDVKMKEKGDIPEGYSVSREKKERFSLILESASTNQTSMYLCASPAGPPSYEQYFGPGTRLTVT.

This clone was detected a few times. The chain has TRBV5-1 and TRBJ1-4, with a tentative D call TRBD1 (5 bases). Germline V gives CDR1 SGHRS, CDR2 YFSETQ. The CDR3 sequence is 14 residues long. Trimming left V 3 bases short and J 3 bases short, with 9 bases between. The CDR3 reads CASSSGGANEKLFF. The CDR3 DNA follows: TGCGCCAGCAGCTCTGGAGGGGCTAATGAAAAACTGTTTTTT.

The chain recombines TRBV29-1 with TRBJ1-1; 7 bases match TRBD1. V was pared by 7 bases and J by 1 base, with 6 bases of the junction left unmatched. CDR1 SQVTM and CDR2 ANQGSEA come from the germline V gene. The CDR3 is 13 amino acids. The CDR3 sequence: CSAKTGKNTEAFF. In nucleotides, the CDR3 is TGCAGCGCCAAGACAGGGAAGAACACTGAAGCTTTCTTT.

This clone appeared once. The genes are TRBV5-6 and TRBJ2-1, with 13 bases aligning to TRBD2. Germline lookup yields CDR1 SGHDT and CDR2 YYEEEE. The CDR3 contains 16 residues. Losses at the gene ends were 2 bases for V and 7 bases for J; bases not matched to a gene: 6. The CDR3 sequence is CASSFRLAGGWNEQFF. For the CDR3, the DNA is TGTGCCAGCAGCTTCAGACTAGCGGGAGGATGGAATGAGCAGTTCTTC. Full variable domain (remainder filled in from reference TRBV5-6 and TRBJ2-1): DAGVTQSPTHLIKTRGQQVTLRCSPKSGHDTVSWYQQALGQGPQFIFQYYEEEERQRGNFPDRFSGHQFPNYSSELNVNALLLGDSALYLCASSFRLAGGWNEQFFGPGTRLTVL.

The CDR3 is CASSARTSGIYEQFF. DNA of the CDR3: TGTGCCAGCAGTGCGCGGACTAGCGGGATCTATGAGCAGTTCTTC. This chain connects TRBV2 to TRBJ2-1; 12 nucleotides line up with TRBD2. The CDR3 is 15 residues long. The V and J ends lost 4 bases and 8 bases, in that order; junction bases with no gene match: 6. In germline, CDR1 is SNHLY, CDR2 FYNNEI. Looking up the rest from reference TRBV2 and TRBJ2-1 gives the full variable domain: EPEVTQTPSHQVTQMGQEVILRCVPISNHLYFYWYRQILGQKVEFLVSFYNNEISEKSEIFDDQFSVERPDGSNFTLKIRSTKLEDSAMYFCASSARTSGIYEQFFGPGTRLTVL.

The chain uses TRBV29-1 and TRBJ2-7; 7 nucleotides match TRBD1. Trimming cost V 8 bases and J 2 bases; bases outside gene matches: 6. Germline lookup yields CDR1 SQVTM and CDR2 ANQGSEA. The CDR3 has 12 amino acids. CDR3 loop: CSMNRGPYEQYF. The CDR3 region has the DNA TGCAGCATGAACAGGGGACCCTACGAGCAGTACTTC.

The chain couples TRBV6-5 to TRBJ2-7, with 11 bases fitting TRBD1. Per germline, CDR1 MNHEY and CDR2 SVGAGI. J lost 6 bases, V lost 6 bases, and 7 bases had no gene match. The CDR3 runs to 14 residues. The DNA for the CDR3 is TGTGCCAGCAGCCGGGACAGGGGGTCGTTCGAGCAGTACTTC. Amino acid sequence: CASSRDRGSFEQYF.

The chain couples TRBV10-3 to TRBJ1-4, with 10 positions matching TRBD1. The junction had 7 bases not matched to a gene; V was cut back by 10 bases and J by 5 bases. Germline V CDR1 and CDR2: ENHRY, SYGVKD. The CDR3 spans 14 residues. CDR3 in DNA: TGTGCCACCAACATGGGACAGGGGAATGAAAAACTGTTTTTT. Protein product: CATNMGQGNEKLFF.

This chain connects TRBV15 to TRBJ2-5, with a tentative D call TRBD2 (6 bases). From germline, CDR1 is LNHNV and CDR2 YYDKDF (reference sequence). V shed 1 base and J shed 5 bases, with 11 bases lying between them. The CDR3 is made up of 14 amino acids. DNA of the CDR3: TGTGCCACCAGCAGAGTGGGGGGAACTGAGACCCAGTACTTC. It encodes CATSRVGGTETQYF.

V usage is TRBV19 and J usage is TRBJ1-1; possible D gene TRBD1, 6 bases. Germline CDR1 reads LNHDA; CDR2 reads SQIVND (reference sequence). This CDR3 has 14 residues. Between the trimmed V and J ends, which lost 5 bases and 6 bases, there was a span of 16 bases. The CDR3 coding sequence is TGTGCCAGTAGTCCGAAAAACAGGGAATCTGAAGCTTTCTTT. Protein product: CASSPKNRESEAFF. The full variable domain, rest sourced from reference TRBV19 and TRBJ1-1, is DGGITQSPKYLFRKEGQNVTLSCEQNLNHDAMYWYRQDPGQGLRLIYYSQIVNDFQKGDIAEGYSVSREKKESFPLTVTSAQKNPTAFYLCASSPKNRESEAFFGQGTRLTVV.

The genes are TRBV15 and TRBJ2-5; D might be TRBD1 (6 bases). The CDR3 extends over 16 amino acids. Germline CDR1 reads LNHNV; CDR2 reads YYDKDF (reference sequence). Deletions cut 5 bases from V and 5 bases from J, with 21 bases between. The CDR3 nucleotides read TGTGCCACCAGCCTCGCCGAGGGGGTAAGGCCCGAGACCCAGTACTTC. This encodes CATSLAEGVRPETQYF.

Here the CDR3 reads CASSPSGRDQPQHF. Written as DNA, the CDR3 is TGTGCCAGCTCACCATCGGGCAGGGATCAGCCCCAGCATTTT. This chain uses TRBV18 with TRBJ1-5, with D perhaps TRBD1 (5 bases). V gave up 2 bases and J gave up 5 bases, with 10 bases separating them. The CDR3 has 14 residues. The germline CDR1 and CDR2 sequences are KGHSH and LQKENI.

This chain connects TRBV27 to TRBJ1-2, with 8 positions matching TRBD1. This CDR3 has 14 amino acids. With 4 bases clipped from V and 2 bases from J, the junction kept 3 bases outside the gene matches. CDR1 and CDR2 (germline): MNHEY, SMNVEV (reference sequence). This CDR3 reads CASSSGGGNYGYTF. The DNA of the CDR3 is TGTGCCAGCAGTTCAGGGGGCGGGAACTATGGCTACACCTTC.

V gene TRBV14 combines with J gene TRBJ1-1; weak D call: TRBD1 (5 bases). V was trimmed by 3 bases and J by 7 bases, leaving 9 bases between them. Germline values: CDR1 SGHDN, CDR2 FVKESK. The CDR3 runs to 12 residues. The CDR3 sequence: CASSHDSREAFF. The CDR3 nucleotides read TGTGCCAGCAGCCACGACAGCCGTGAAGCTTTCTTT.

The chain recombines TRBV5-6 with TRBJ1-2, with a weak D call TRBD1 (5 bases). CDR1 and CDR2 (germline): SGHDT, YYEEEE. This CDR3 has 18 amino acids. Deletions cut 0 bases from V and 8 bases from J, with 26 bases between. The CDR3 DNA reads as TGTGCCAGCAGCTTGGGTGGACATAGCTCATCTCGGCCACGCGGCTACACCTTC. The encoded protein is CASSLGGHSSSRPRGYTF.

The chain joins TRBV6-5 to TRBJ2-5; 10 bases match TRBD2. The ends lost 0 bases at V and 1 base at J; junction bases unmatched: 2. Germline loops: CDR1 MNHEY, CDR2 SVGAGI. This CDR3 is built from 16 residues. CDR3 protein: CASSYSPSGGQETQYF. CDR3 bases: TGTGCCAGCAGTTACTCGCCTAGCGGGGGCCAAGAGACCCAGTACTTC.

CDR3 in amino acids: CAWSKTSGSYEQYF. Written as DNA, the CDR3 is TGTGCCTGGAGTAAAACTAGCGGTTCCTACGAGCAGTACTTC. V is TRBV30 and J is TRBJ2-7; TRBD2 agrees at 8 bases. V shed 2 bases and J 1 base; nucleotides not matched to a gene: 4. This CDR3 contains 14 residues. Germline-derived CDR1 and CDR2 are GTSNPN and SVGIG (reference sequence).

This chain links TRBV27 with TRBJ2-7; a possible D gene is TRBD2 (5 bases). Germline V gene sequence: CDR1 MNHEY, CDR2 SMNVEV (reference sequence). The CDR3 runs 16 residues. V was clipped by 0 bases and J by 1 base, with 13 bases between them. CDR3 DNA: TGTGCCAGCAGTTTATCTCGACTATCTCCGTCCTACGAGCAGTACTTC. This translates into CASSLSRLSPSYEQYF.